Listed below are T cell receptor beta chains from one sample, sequenced in a study of T cells in Graves' hyperthyroidism and ophthalmopathy. TCRdb re-derived calls from the multiplex PCR reads in MiXCR, one entry per CDR3 protein. The sample holds some 580,000 distinct CDR3 sequences, approximately 15% seen once. The sequenced material came from blood. Every receptor here comes from a woman in her thirties or forties with Graves' ophthalmopathy. CDR3s include the opening cysteine and the closing phenylalanine or tryptophan. Clone size is given for some rows only: seen once, a few or many times, or a class if the clone is expanded.

TRBV3-1	-	TRBJ1-5	CASSQSGGKQPQHF
TRBV6-1	-	TRBJ2-1	CASSRQGSEQFF
TRBV30	many	TRBJ2-7	CAWRHPTGGRREQYF
TRBV6-2/TRBV6-3	-	TRBJ2-2	CASSYGQGLGELFF
TRBV28	-	TRBJ2-7	CASSFSGVAYEQYF
TRBV3-1	few	TRBJ2-1	CASSQTGAAGEQFF
TRBV20-1	-	TRBJ2-3	CSARPLADSTDTQYF
TRBV6-2/TRBV6-3	few	TRBJ2-5	CASSNRYQETQYF
TRBV28	-	TRBJ1-5	CASSFGQVLNQPQHF
TRBV6-1	many	TRBJ2-3	CASSEGEPTDTQYF
TRBV20-1	many	TRBJ2-7	CSAKDPGTGPYEQYF
TRBV2	many	TRBJ1-5	CASRQSSNQPQHF
TRBV6-1	-	TRBJ2-3	CASSAPPMGDTQYF
TRBV7-9	few	TRBJ1-2	CASSLDGGAYGYTF
TRBV6-1	few	TRBJ2-5	CATHRGPGTQYF
TRBV24-1	many	TRBJ2-3	CATSGRGPTDTQYF
TRBV3-1	many	TRBJ2-1	CASSQDGGSKQFF
TRBV5-1	-	TRBJ1-3	CASRSDYSGNTIYF
TRBV3-1	many	TRBJ1-2	CASRDVGSAGYTF
TRBV7-6	few	TRBJ2-4	CASSLGPARGRAKNIQYF
TRBV7-8	many	TRBJ2-3	CASRQGPLIVDTQYF
TRBV20-1	-	TRBJ2-7	CSARGFGGDSYEQYF
TRBV20-1	few	TRBJ2-7	CSARRQAYEQYF
TRBV6-1	few	TRBJ2-5	CASSGERGDQETQYF
TRBV6-1	many	TRBJ1-5	CATGAGFNQPQHF
TRBV12-3/TRBV12-4	many	TRBJ1-5	CASSPRTGVNQPQHF
TRBV29-1	-	TRBJ2-5	CSIGGETQYF
TRBV6-1	-	TRBJ1-5	CASSLGTLYSNQPQHF
TRBV29-1	few	TRBJ2-7	CSAGGPSYEQYF
TRBV11-2	many	TRBJ2-1	CASSFKGQGARNEQFF
TRBV14	-	TRBJ2-1	CASSQGLGLAGGVGNEQFF
TRBV6-2/TRBV6-3	many	TRBJ2-1	CASSYVRGGLSYEQFF
TRBV12-3/TRBV12-4	few	TRBJ1-3	CASLSGGGVTGFLSGNTIYF
TRBV30	many	TRBJ1-1	CAWNLTPMNTEAFF
TRBV6-2/TRBV6-3	-	TRBJ2-3	CASSYTLAGGTDTQYF